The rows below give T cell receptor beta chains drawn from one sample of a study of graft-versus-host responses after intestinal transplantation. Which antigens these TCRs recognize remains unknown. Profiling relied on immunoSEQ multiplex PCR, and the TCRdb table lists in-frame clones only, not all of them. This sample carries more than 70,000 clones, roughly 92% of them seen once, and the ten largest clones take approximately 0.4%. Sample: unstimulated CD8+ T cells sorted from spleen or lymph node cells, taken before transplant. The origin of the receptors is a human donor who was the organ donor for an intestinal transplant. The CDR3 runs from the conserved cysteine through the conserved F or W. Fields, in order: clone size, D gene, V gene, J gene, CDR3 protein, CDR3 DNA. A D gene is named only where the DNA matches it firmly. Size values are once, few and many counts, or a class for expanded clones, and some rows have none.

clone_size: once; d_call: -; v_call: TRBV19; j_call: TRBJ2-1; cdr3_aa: CASSSDSLPVAFNEQFF; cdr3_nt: TGTGCCAGTAGCAGCGACAGTCTCCCAGTCGCCTTCAATGAGCAGTTCTTC
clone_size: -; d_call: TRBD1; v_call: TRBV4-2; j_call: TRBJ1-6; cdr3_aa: CASSQEVTGEAISPLHF; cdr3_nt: TGTGCCAGCAGCCAAGAGGTGACAGGGGAGGCAATTTCACCCCTCCACTTT
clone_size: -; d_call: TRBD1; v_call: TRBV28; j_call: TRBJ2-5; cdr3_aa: CASSYSGGETQYF; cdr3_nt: TGTGCCAGCAGTTACTCAGGGGGCGAGACCCAGTACTTC
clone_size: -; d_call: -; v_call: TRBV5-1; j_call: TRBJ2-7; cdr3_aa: CASSLGGYEQYF; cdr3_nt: TGCGCCAGCAGCTTGGGAGGATACGAGCAGTACTTC
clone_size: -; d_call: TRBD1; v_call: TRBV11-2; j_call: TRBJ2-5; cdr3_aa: CASSGRDSLQETQYF; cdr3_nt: TGTGCCAGCAGCGGACGGGACAGCCTCCAAGAGACCCAGTACTTC
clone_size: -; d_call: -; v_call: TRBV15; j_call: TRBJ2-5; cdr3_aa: CATNGLGPSQETQYF; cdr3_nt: TGTGCCACCAATGGCTTGGGGCCGTCACAAGAGACCCAGTACTTC
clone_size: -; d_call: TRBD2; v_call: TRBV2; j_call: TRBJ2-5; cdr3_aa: CASARTSGEETQYF; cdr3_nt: TGTGCCAGCGCCCGGACTAGCGGGGAAGAGACCCAGTACTTC
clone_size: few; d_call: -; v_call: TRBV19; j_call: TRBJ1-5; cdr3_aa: CASSWGVQPQHF; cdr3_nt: TGTGCCAGTAGTTGGGGGGTTCAGCCCCAGCATTTT
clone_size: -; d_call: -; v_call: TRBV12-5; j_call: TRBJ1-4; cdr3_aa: CAMGTRRHEKLFF; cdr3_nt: TGTGCAATGGGGACTCGGAGGCATGAAAAACTGTTTTTT
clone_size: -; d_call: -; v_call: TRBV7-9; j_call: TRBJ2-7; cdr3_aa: CASSLAGTVNEQYF; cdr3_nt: TGTGCCAGCAGCTTAGCGGGGACTGTTAACGAGCAGTACTTC
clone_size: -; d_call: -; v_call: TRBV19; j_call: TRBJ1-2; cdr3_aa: CASSMGTVNDYGYTF; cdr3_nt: TGTGCCAGTAGTATGGGCACAGTCAATGATTATGGCTACACCTTC
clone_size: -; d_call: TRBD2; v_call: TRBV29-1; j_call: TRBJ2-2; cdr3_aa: CSVTSGAPPNTGELFF; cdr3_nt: TGCAGCGTGACTAGCGGGGCCCCTCCGAACACCGGGGAGCTGTTTTTT
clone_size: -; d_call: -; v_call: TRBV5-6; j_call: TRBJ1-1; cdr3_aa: CASSFATRGAFF; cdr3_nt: TGTGCCAGCAGCTTTGCGACGAGAGGGGCTTTCTTT
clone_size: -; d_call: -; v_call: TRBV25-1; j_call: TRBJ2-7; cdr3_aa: CASSLGQSYEQYF; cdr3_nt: TGTGCCAGCAGCTTGGGGCAGTCCTACGAGCAGTACTTC
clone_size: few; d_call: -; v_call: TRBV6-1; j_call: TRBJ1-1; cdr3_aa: CASSELGQNTEAFF; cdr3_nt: TGTGCCAGCAGTGAATTGGGACAGAACACTGAAGCTTTCTTT